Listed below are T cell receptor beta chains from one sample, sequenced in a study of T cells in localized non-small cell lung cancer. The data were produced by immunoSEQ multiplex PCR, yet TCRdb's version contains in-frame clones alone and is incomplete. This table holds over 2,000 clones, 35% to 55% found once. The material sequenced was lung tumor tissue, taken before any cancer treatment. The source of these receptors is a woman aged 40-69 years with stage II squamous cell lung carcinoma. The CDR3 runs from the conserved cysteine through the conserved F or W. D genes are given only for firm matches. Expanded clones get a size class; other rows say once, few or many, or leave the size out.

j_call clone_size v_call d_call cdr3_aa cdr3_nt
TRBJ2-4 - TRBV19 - CASSVGTDIAKNIQYF TGTGCCAGTTCAGTAGGGACCGACATAGCCAAAAACATTCAGTACTTC
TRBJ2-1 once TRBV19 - CASSIRGEQFF TGTGCCAGTAGTATACGAGGAGAGCAGTTCTTC
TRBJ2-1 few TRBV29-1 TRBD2 CSVELAGPSSYNEQFF TGCAGCGTTGAACTAGCGGGGCCCAGCTCCTACAATGAGCAGTTCTTC
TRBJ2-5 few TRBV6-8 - CASRSPTGPSETQYF TGTGCCAGCAGATCCCCCACAGGGCCATCAGAGACCCAGTACTTC
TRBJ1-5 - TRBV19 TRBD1 CASSSQGAGNQPQHF TGTGCCAGTAGTTCACAGGGGGCCGGCAATCAGCCCCAGCATTTT
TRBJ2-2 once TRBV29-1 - CSVIERTGELFF TGCAGCGTCATTGAGAGAACCGGGGAGCTGTTTTTT
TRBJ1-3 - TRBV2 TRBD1 CASGGQGGISGNTIYF TGTGCCAGCGGTGGACAGGGGGGCATCTCTGGAAACACCATATATTTT
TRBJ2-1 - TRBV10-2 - CASRTSHNEQFF TGCGCTAGCCGGACATCTCACAATGAGCAGTTCTTC
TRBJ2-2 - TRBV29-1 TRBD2 CSVKRELFGELFF TGCAGCGTTAAGCGGGAGTTGTTCGGGGAGCTGTTTTTT
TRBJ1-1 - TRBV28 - CASSFAYTEAFF TGTGCCAGCAGTTTTGCCTACACTGAAGCTTTCTTT
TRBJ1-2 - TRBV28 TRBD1 CASRSPGTGGHGYTF TGTGCCAGCAGATCTCCCGGGACAGGGGGCCATGGCTACACCTTC
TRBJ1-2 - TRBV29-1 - CSVETDYDGYTF TGCAGCGTTGAGACAGACTATGATGGCTACACCTTC
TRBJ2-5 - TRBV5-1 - CASSLAARGETQYF TGCGCCAGCAGCTTAGCGGCGAGGGGGGAGACCCAGTACTTC